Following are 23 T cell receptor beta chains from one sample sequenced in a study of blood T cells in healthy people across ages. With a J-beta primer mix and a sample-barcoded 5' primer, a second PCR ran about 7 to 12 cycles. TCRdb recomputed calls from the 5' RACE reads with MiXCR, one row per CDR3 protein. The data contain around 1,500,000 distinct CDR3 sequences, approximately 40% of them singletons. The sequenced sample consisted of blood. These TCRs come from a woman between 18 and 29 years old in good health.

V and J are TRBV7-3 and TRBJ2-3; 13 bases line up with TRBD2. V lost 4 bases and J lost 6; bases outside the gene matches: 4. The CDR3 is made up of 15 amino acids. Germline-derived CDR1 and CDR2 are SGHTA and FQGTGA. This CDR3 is CASSSQTSGGDTQYF. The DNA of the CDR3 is TGTGCCAGCAGCTCGCAGACTAGCGGGGGGGATACGCAGTATTTT.

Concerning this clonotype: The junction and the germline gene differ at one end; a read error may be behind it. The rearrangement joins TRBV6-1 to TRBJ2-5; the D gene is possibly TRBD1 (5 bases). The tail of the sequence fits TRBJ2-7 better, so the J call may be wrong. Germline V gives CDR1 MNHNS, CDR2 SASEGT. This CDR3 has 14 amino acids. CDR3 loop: CTSSFVQGAYEQYF. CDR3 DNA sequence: TGTACCAGCAGTTTCGTCCAGGGTGCCTACGAGCAGTACTTC.

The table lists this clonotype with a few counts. This CDR3 is CASSLSAGGETQYF. CDR3 sequence (DNA): TGTGCCAGCAGTTTAAGTGCCGGGGGGGAGACCCAGTACTTC. The rearrangement joins TRBV12-3 or TRBV12-4 to TRBJ2-5; 7 positions match TRBD2. Trimming cost V 2 bases and J 5 bases; bases outside gene matches: 5. The CDR3 consists of 14 residues.

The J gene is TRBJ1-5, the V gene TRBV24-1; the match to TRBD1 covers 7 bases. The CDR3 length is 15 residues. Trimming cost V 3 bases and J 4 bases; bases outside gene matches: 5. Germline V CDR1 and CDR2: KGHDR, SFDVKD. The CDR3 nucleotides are TGTGCCACCAGTGATGGAGGGGGCAAAAATCAGCCCCAGCATTTT. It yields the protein CATSDGGGKNQPQHF.

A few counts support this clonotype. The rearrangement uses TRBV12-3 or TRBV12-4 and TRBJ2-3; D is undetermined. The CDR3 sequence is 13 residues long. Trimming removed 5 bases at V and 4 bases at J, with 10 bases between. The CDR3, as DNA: TGTGCCAGCAGTCTACCCGAGGCAGATACGCAGTATTTT. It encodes CASSLPEADTQYF.

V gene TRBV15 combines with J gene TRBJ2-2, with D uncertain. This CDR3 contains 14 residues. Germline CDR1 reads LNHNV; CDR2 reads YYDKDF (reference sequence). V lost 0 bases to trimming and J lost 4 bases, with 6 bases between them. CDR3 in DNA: TGTGCCACCAGCAGAGAATCATCCACCGGGGAGCTGTTTTTT. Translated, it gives CATSRESSTGELFF. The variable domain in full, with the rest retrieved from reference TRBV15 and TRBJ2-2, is DAMVIQNPRYQVTQFGKPVTLSCSQTLNHNVMYWYQQKSSQAPKLLFHYYDKDFNNEADTPDNFQSRRPNTSFCFLDIRSPGLGDTAMYLCATSRESSTGELFFGEGSRLTVL.

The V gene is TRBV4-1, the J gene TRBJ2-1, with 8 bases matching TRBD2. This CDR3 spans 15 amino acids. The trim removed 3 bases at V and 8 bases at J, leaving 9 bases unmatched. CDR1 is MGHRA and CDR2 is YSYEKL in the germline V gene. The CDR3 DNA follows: TGCGCCAGCAGCCAGGGGACTAGGGGGGGCGATGAGCAGTTCTTC. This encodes CASSQGTRGGDEQFF.

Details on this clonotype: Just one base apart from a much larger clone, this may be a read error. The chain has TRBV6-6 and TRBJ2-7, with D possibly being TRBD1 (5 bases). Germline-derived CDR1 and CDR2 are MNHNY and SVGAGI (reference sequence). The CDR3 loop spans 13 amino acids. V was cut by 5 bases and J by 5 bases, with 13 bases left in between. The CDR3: CASSRTLPHEQYF. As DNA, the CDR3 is TGTGCCAGCAGTCGGACATTACCCCACGAGCAGTACTTC.

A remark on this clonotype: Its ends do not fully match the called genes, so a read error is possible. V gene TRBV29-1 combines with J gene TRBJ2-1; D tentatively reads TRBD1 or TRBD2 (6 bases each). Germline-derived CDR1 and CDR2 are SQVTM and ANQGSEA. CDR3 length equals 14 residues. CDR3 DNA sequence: TGCAGCGCTGAAGAGGGGGGACGGCTCTATGAGCAGTTCTTC. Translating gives CSAEEGGRLYEQFF.

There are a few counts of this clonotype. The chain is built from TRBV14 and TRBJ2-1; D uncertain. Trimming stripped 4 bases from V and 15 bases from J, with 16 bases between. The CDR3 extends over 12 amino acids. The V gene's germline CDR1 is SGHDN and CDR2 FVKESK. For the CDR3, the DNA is TGTGCCAGCAGCCTCTCCTTAAGGGCACGGTTCTTC. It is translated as CASSLSLRARFF.

The CDR3 bases are TGTGCCAGCGGTGGGACTAGCGGACAAGAGACCCAGTACTTC. Translated: CASGGTSGQETQYF. The gene calls are TRBV6-5 and TRBJ2-5, with TRBD2 identical over 11 bases. This CDR3 contains 14 residues. Germline values: CDR1 MNHEY, CDR2 SVGAGI. V gave up 8 bases and J gave up 2 bases; unmatched junction bases: 4.

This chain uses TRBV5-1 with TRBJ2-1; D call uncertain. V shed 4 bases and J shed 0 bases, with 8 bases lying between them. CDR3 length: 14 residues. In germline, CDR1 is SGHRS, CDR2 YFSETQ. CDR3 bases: TGCGCCAGCAGCGGAATACCCTCCTACAATGAGCAGTTCTTC. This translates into CASSGIPSYNEQFF.

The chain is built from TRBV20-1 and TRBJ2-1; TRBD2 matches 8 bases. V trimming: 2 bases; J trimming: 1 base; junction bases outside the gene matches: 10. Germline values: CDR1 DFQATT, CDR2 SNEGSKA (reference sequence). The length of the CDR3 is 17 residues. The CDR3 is CSARSSGKLFSYNEQFF. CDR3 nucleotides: TGCAGTGCTAGAAGTAGCGGGAAATTATTTTCCTACAATGAGCAGTTCTTC.

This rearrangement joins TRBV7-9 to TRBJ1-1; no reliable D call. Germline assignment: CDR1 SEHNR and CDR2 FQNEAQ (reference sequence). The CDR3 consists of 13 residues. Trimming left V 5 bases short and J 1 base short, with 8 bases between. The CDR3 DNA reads TGTGCCAGCAGCACGACACCGAACACTGAAGCTTTCTTT. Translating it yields CASSTTPNTEAFF.

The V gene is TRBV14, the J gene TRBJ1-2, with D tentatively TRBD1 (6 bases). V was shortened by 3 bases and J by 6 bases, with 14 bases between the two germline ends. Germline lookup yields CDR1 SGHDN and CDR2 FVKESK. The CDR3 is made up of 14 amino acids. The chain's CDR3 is CASSQALGGHGYTF. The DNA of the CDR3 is TGTGCCAGCAGCCAGGCCTTGGGGGGCCATGGCTACACCTTC.

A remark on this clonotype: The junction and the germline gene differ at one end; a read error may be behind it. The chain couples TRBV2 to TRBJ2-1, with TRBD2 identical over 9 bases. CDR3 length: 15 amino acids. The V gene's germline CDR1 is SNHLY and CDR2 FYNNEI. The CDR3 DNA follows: TGTGCCAGCAGTCCCGGGACTAGCTATATCGATGAGCGGTTCTTC. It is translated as CASSPGTSYIDERFF.

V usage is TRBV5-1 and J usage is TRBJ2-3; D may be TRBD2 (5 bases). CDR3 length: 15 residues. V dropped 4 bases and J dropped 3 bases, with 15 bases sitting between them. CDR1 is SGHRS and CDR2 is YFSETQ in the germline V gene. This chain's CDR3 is CASSPTFPGTDTQYF. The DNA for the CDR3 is TGCGCCAGCAGCCCAACGTTCCCGGGGACAGATACGCAGTATTTT.

As DNA, the CDR3 is TGTGCCAGCAGCTCCCGAGGACAGGGAATCCTTTTATCCTACGAGCAGTACTTC. This codes for CASSSRGQGILLSYEQYF. The chain is built from TRBV5-4 and TRBJ2-7; TRBD1 agrees at 8 bases. The CDR3 runs 18 residues. V trimming: 3 bases; J trimming: 1 base; junction bases outside the gene matches: 15. Germline CDR1 reads SGHNT; CDR2 reads YYREEE (reference sequence).

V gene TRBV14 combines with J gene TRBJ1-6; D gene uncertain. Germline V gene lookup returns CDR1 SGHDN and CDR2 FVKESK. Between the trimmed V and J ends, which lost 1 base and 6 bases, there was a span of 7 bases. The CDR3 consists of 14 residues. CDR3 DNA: TGTGCCAGCAGCCAAGTGGACGGTAATTCACCCCTCCACTTT. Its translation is CASSQVDGNSPLHF.

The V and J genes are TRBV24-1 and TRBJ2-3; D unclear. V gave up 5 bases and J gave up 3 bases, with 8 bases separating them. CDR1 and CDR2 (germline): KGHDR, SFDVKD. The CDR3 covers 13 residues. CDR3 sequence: CATSGLATDTQYF. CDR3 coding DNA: TGTGCCACCAGTGGCCTCGCAACAGATACGCAGTATTTT.

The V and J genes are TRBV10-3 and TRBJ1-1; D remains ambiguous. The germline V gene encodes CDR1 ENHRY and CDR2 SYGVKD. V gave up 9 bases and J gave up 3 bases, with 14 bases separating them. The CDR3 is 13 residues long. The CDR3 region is CAIRGRMDTEAFF. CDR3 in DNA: TGTGCCATACGTGGGCGGATGGACACTGAAGCTTTCTTT.

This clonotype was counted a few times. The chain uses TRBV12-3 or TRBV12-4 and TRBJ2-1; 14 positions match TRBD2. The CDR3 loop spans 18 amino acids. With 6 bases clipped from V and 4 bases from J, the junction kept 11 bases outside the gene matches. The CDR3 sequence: CASRGTSGSLSRYNEQFF. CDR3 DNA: TGTGCCAGCAGAGGGACTAGCGGGAGTTTGTCCCGGTACAATGAGCAGTTCTTC.

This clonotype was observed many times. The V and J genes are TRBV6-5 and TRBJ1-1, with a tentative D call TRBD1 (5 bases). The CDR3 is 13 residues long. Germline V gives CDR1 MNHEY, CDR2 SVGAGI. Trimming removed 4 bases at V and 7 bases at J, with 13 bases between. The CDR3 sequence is CASSSGGGIEAFF. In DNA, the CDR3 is TGTGCCAGCAGTTCTGGGGGAGGTATTGAAGCTTTCTTT.